These 10 T cell receptor beta chains share one sample of origin, sequenced in a study of OX40 agonist ivuxolimab in advanced cancers. The data were produced by immunoSEQ multiplex PCR, yet TCRdb's version contains in-frame clones alone and is incomplete. This repertoire shows under 85,000 clones, roughly nine tenths found once; its top ten account for approximately 8%. Sample: CD4+ or CD8+ T cells sorted from blood, taken in a trial of the OX40 agonist ivuxolimab. Source of these receptors: an adult with an advanced solid tumor such as melanoma, head and neck, liver or kidney cancer.

V gene TRBV2 combines with J gene TRBJ1-1; a possible D gene is TRBD1 (5 bases). Germline assignment: CDR1 SNHLY and CDR2 FYNNEI. The CDR3 sequence is 14 residues long. V lost 4 bases and J 6 bases, leaving 15 bases between the germline ends. The CDR3 nucleotides are TGTGCCAGCAGTGCTTACAGGACCAGTCCTGAAGCTTTCTTT. Its protein is CASSAYRTSPEAFF. Combining the CDR3 with reference TRBV2 and TRBJ1-1 gives the whole variable domain EPEVTQTPSHQVTQMGQEVILRCVPISNHLYFYWYRQILGQKVEFLVSFYNNEISEKSEIFDDQFSVERPDGSNFTLKIRSTKLEDSAMYFCASSAYRTSPEAFFGQGTRLTVV.

In nucleotides, the CDR3 is TGCGCCAGCAGCTTCGGGACAGGGGGCTTACCCCTCCACTTT. Its protein is CASSFGTGGLPLHF. The rearrangement joins TRBV5-1 to TRBJ1-6, with 12 nucleotides matching TRBD1. The CDR3 length is 14 residues. Germline trimming cut 2 bases from V and 12 bases from J; bases unmatched to any gene: 3. Germline lookup yields CDR1 SGHRS and CDR2 YFSETQ.

The sample holds one count of this clone. V gene TRBV7-2 combines with J gene TRBJ1-4; 7 bases match TRBD1. The CDR3 has 15 residues. Germline values: CDR1 SGHTA, CDR2 FQGNSA. The V gene end was trimmed by 1 base and the J gene end by 4 bases; junction bases not matched to a gene: 3. CDR3 in amino acids: CASSLVDRVNEKLFF. The CDR3 bases are TGTGCCAGCAGCTTAGTAGACAGGGTTAATGAAAAACTGTTTTTT.

The DNA of the CDR3 is TGTGCCATCAGGGATTTTAATCCTAACTATGGCTACACCTTC. It encodes CAIRDFNPNYGYTF. The V gene is TRBV10-3, the J gene TRBJ1-2; D unresolved. The ends were cut back, 6 bases at V and 0 bases at J, with 11 bases in the middle. The CDR3 consists of 14 residues. The germline V gene encodes CDR1 ENHRY and CDR2 SYGVKD.

This chain joins TRBV4-2 and TRBJ2-1, with a weak D call TRBD2 (6 bases). CDR3 length equals 14 residues. Germline V CDR1 and CDR2: LGHNA, YNFKEQ. Trimming pared 11 bases from V and 7 bases from J, leaving 21 bases between. The CDR3, as DNA: TGTGCCCCTCTGCGAGGGAGGTCTTTGAATGAGCAGTTCTTC. Its translation is CAPLRGRSLNEQFF.

V is TRBV30 and J is TRBJ2-5, with D maybe TRBD2 (5 bases). CDR3 length equals 13 residues. Germline loops: CDR1 GTSNPN, CDR2 SVGIG (reference sequence). Trimming shortened V by 3 bases and J by 5 bases, and 13 bases separated the two germline ends. The CDR3 DNA is TGTGCCTGGAGAGAAAGCGGACTGGAGACCCAGTACTTC. It yields the protein CAWRESGLETQYF.

The chain links TRBV15 to TRBJ2-5, with TRBD2 identical over 9 bases. This CDR3 is built from 16 residues. Looked up from germline, CDR1 is LNHNV and CDR2 is YYDKDF (reference sequence). Germline trimming cut 0 bases from V and 2 bases from J; bases unmatched to any gene: 4. The CDR3 sequence: CATSRDLAGSQETQYF. The CDR3 coding sequence is TGTGCCACCAGCAGAGATCTAGCGGGGTCACAAGAGACCCAGTACTTC.

The chain uses TRBV6-1 and TRBJ2-4; D is unresolved. V lost 5 bases, J lost 7 bases, and 9 bases lay in between. Germline V gene lookup returns CDR1 MNHNS and CDR2 SASEGT. There are 12 residues in the CDR3. The CDR3 DNA reads as TGTGCCAGCAGTCTCATAATGAACATTCAGTACTTC. The encoded protein is CASSLIMNIQYF.

This sequence joins TRBV19 and TRBJ2-2; D remains ambiguous. V was shortened by 6 bases and J by 6 bases, with 14 bases between the two germline ends. This CDR3 is built from 14 residues. CDR1 is LNHDA and CDR2 is SQIVND in the germline V gene (reference sequence). The CDR3 spells CASRRWQEPGELFF. DNA of the CDR3: TGTGCCAGTAGGCGCTGGCAGGAACCCGGGGAGCTGTTTTTT.

The chain combines TRBV18 with TRBJ1-4; no definite D call. The CDR3 loop spans 14 amino acids. Germline V gene lookup returns CDR1 KGHSH and CDR2 LQKENI. Trimming left V 3 bases short and J 5 bases short, with 10 bases between. This chain's CDR3 is CASSPERTNEKLFF. The CDR3 DNA follows: TGTGCCAGCTCACCGGAACGGACCAATGAAAAACTGTTTTTT.